This passage covers 27 T cell receptor beta chains from one sample sequenced in a study of blood T cell repertoires in COVID-19 (dated by TCRdb to 2018 to 2020). The receptor library was made with the immunoSEQ multiplex PCR assay. Held by TCRdb, this immuneACCESS table contains in-frame sequences only and omits some clones. Under half of the omission traces to an unresolved V gene where checked; the cause of the rest is unknown. The sample table lists under 300,000 clones, under 85% of them with a count of one. In total, the top ten clones hold roughly 1.9% of the sample. Sequenced: peripheral blood. The receptors originated from a man aged 30 to 45 who had recovered from COVID-19.

The chain is built from TRBV21-1 and TRBJ1-2; TRBD1, as called in the table, went unchecked against the DNA. TRBV21-1 corresponds to a pseudogene. The CDR3 contains 16 residues. The CDR3 is CASSEPGTGNTYGYTF. The CDR3 region has the DNA TGTGCCAGCAGCGAGCCCGGGACAGGGAATACCTATGGCTACACCTTC.

This chain connects TRBV7-9 to TRBJ1-2, with TRBD1 identical over 8 bases. Looked up from germline, CDR1 is SEHNR and CDR2 is FQNEAQ (reference sequence). Trimming took 5 bases from V and 4 from J; bases not matched to a gene: 3. The CDR3 runs 13 residues. The CDR3: CASSATGGYGYTF. CDR3 nucleotides: TGTGCCAGCAGCGCAACAGGGGGCTATGGCTACACCTTC.

The chain is built from TRBV29-1 and TRBJ1-1; TRBD1 might be the D (5 bases). Trimming cost V 6 bases and J 1 base, with 12 bases left between them. The germline CDR1 and CDR2 sequences are SQVTM and ANQGSEA. This CDR3 region has 13 residues. CDR3 loop: CSVGRVPNTEAFF. The CDR3 DNA is TGCAGCGTCGGCAGGGTTCCGAACACTGAAGCTTTCTTT.

The rearrangement joins TRBV10-2 to TRBJ2-3; a weak D match, TRBD2 (6 bases). The CDR3 runs 13 residues. The germline V gene has CDR1 WSHSY and CDR2 SAAADI. Trimming removed 2 bases from V and 8 bases from J, with 11 bases in between. The CDR3 sequence is CASSEVGRGTQYF. The CDR3 DNA sequence: TGCGCCAGCAGTGAGGTTGGGCGGGGTACGCAGTATTTT.

J is TRBJ2-7 and V is TRBV2; the match to TRBD1 covers 11 bases. The CDR3 sequence is 13 residues long. The germline V gene has CDR1 SNHLY and CDR2 FYNNEI. V shed 7 bases, J shed 7 bases, and the junction held 6 bases outside the gene matches. CDR3 DNA: TGTGCCAGCATGGGACAGGGGGGGCCTGAGCAGTACGTC. Encoded protein: CASMGQGGPEQYV.

CDR3 residues: CASSLRRNSGGSGANVLTF. In DNA form, the CDR3 reads TGTGCCAGCAGCTTAAGGAGAAATAGCGGGGGTTCTGGGGCCAACGTCCTGACTTTC. The rearrangement links TRBV7-3 to TRBJ2-6, with 9 bases matching TRBD2. This CDR3 contains 19 residues. Germline values: CDR1 SGHTA, CDR2 FQGTGA. Trimming at V came to 1 base and at J to 1 base, leaving 8 bases not matched to a gene.

This chain uses TRBV28 with TRBJ2-6, with a tentative D call TRBD1 (6 bases). The CDR3 spans 14 residues. CDR1 is MDHEN, CDR2 SYDVKM, per germline. Between the trimmed V and J ends, which lost 10 bases and 5 bases, there was a span of 15 bases. CDR3 nucleotides: TGTGCCATCCAGCAGGGGAATAGGGCCAACGTCCTGACTTTC. Amino acid sequence: CAIQQGNRANVLTF.

This clone showed up just a few times. V usage is TRBV6-5 and J usage is TRBJ1-5; the D is unclear. Trimming shortened V by 7 bases and J by 3 bases, and 10 bases separated the two germline ends. This CDR3 comprises 13 residues. In germline, CDR1 is MNHEY, CDR2 SVGAGI. The CDR3 nucleotides are TGTGCCAGCACATGGGCACTCAATCAGCCCCAGCATTTT. Translation: CASTWALNQPQHF.

The chain joins TRBV10-2 to TRBJ2-5; 12 bases agree with TRBD2. V gave up 8 bases and J gave up 5 bases; unmatched junction bases: 3. The CDR3 runs 13 residues. Germline values: CDR1 WSHSY, CDR2 SAAADI. In DNA form, the CDR3 reads TGCGCCAGCGGGCTAGCGGGGGGGGAGACCCAGTACTTC. Translation gives CASGLAGGETQYF.

The chain links TRBV21-1 to TRBJ2-7; the D call in the table, TRBD2, was not verified against the DNA. TRBV21-1 is marked as a pseudogene. This CDR3 is 14 amino acids long. In DNA, the CDR3 is TGTGCCAGCGGGACTAGACTTACGGTATACGAGCAGTACGTC. Residues: CASGTRLTVYEQYV.

J is TRBJ1-2 and V is TRBV11-2; perhaps TRBD1 as D (6 bases). CDR1 is SGHAT and CDR2 is FQNNGV in the germline V gene. This CDR3 is built from 16 residues. V was shortened by 4 bases and J by 2 bases, with 17 bases between the two germline ends. CDR3 sequence reads: CASSSGTSKLNYGYTF. The CDR3 region has the DNA TGTGCCAGCAGCTCCGGGACATCGAAATTGAACTATGGCTACACCTTC.

This rearrangement joins TRBV10-2 to TRBJ1-4; perhaps TRBD1 as D (5 bases). Germline assignment: CDR1 WSHSY and CDR2 SAAADI. The CDR3 is 14 amino acids. Trimming stripped 6 bases from V and 7 bases from J, with 15 bases between. The chain's CDR3 is CASSHLGEVEKLFF. The CDR3 DNA sequence: TGCGCCAGCAGCCACTTGGGGGAGGTTGAAAAACTGTTTTTT.

This clone was found a few times. This chain joins TRBV2 and TRBJ1-2, with D perhaps TRBD1 (5 bases). V lost 2 bases and J 7 bases, leaving 17 bases between the germline ends. The CDR3 is 15 residues long. Germline values: CDR1 SNHLY, CDR2 FYNNEI. CDR3 in DNA: TGTGCCAGCAGTGAAAAACAGTCCTCTAGGGGTGGCTACACCTTC. Its translation is CASSEKQSSRGGYTF.

This chain uses TRBV7-2 with TRBJ1-6; 7 bases line up with TRBD1. CDR3 length: 15 amino acids. From germline, CDR1 is SGHTA and CDR2 FQGNSA. With V trimmed by 1 base and J by 9 bases, 6 bases remained unmatched. This CDR3 is CASSLGEGARSPLHF. DNA for the CDR3: TGTGCCAGCAGCTTAGGCGAGGGGGCGCGTTCACCCCTCCACTTT. Together with reference TRBV7-2 and TRBJ1-6, the CDR3 gives the full variable domain: GAGVSQSPSNKVTEKGKDVELRCDPISGHTALYWYRQSLGQGLEFLIYFQGNSAPDKSGLPSDRFSAERTGGSVSTLTIQRTQQEDSAVYLCASSLGEGARSPLHFGNGTRLTVT.

The rearrangement joins TRBV29-1 to TRBJ2-1, with 12 bases that match TRBD2. Trimming cost V 6 bases and J 2 bases; bases outside gene matches: 17. The length of the CDR3 is 19 residues. Germline assignment: CDR1 SQVTM and CDR2 ANQGSEA. The CDR3 DNA reads as TGCAGCGTAGCTAGGACTAGCGGGGAGACAATCAATACCTACAATGAGCAGTTCTTC. This encodes CSVARTSGETINTYNEQFF.

This CDR3 reads CASSQTTNYGYTF. The CDR3 nucleotides read TGTGCCAGCAGCCAAACTACTAACTATGGCTACACCTTC. The V and J genes are TRBV4-2 and TRBJ1-2; D is ambiguous. Germline-derived CDR1 and CDR2 are LGHNA and YNFKEQ. Trimming cost V 2 bases and J 0 bases, with 4 bases left between them. The CDR3 is 13 residues long.

The chain has TRBV7-6 and TRBJ2-5; D may be TRBD1 (7 bases). Trimming pared 5 bases from V and 2 bases from J, leaving 12 bases between. Germline V gene lookup returns CDR1 SGHVS and CDR2 FNYEAQ. This CDR3 is built from 14 residues. The CDR3 DNA reads TGTGCCAGCAGCCCCGGGGGACAGCAAGAGACCCAGTACTTC. Protein sequence: CASSPGGQQETQYF.

J is TRBJ1-4 and V is TRBV4-1; 7 nucleotides align to TRBD1. Per germline, CDR1 MGHRA and CDR2 YSYEKL. Losses at the gene ends were 5 bases for V and 5 bases for J; bases not matched to a gene: 5. This CDR3 contains 14 residues. This CDR3 reads CASSADRSNEKLFF. Written as DNA, the CDR3 is TGCGCCAGCAGCGCGGACAGGTCGAATGAAAAACTGTTTTTT.

The J gene is TRBJ1-1, the V gene TRBV10-3; D perhaps matches TRBD1 (6 bases). The germline gives CDR1 ENHRY, CDR2 SYGVKD. This CDR3 is built from 14 residues. Trimming cost V 8 bases and J 3 bases, with 16 bases left between them. The CDR3 bases are TGTGCCATCGCCCAACAACAGGGAGACACTGAAGCTTTCTTT. It specifies CAIAQQQGDTEAFF.

This clone came up once. V is TRBV5-4 and J is TRBJ2-5; D remains unclear. The CDR3 loop spans 11 amino acids. CDR1 SGHNT and CDR2 YYREEE come from the germline V gene (reference sequence). V lost 5 bases and J 5 bases, leaving 7 bases between the germline ends. The CDR3 DNA reads TGTGCCAGCAGTATCTCGGAGACCCAGTACTTC. Protein: CASSISETQYF.

The J gene is TRBJ1-6, the V gene TRBV2; TRBD1 matches 7 bases. After removal of 9 bases from V and 7 bases from J, the junction contained 9 bases not matched to a gene. CDR3 size: 14 residues. The germline gives CDR1 SNHLY, CDR2 FYNNEI. In nucleotides, the CDR3 is TGTGCCAGTATAGACAGGGTTCCAAATTCACCCCTCCACTTT. This codes for CASIDRVPNSPLHF.

The CDR3 loop reads CASSQAATEETQYF. For the CDR3, the DNA is TGTGCCAGCAGTCAGGCCGCAACCGAAGAGACCCAGTACTTC. The gene calls are TRBV9 and TRBJ2-5, with D uncertain. CDR3 length equals 14 residues. Germline CDR1 is SGDLS and CDR2 is YYNGEE. The V and J ends lost 5 bases and 3 bases respectively, with 14 bases between them.

The gene calls are TRBV2 and TRBJ1-4; a weak D match, TRBD1 (5 bases). The CDR3 loop spans 15 amino acids. CDR1 SNHLY and CDR2 FYNNEI come from the germline V gene. The germline V and J ends were trimmed by 4 bases and 11 bases, with 20 bases remaining between them. As DNA, the CDR3 is TGTGCCAGCAGTGGTCAGGGAAGGCCAATGTTGAAACTGTTTTTT. This codes for CASSGQGRPMLKLFF.

This clone was recorded once. The chain carries TRBV7-9 and TRBJ1-5; D gene ambiguous. The V end was cut by 1 base, the J end by 0 bases, with 10 bases between. CDR3 length: 16 amino acids. The germline V gene encodes CDR1 SEHNR and CDR2 FQNEAQ (reference sequence). DNA for the CDR3: TGTGCCAGCAGCTTAGGGGCGGGCTATAGCAATCAGCCCCAGCATTTT. Its protein product is CASSLGAGYSNQPQHF.

J is TRBJ2-2 and V is TRBV18; TRBD1 agrees at 7 bases. V lost 3 bases and J lost 1; bases outside the gene matches: 2. The germline V gene encodes CDR1 KGHSH and CDR2 LQKENI. The CDR3 consists of 15 residues. This CDR3 is CASSPGTENTGELFF. CDR3 nucleotide sequence: TGTGCCAGCTCACCCGGGACAGAGAACACCGGGGAGCTGTTTTTT.

This sequence joins TRBV10-1 and TRBJ2-1; D possibly corresponds to TRBD1 (6 bases). Germline V gene sequence: CDR1 WNHNN, CDR2 SYGVQD (reference sequence). This CDR3 spans 15 amino acids. V dropped 8 bases and J dropped 0 bases, with 14 bases sitting between them. CDR3 sequence reads: CASQADRSSYNEQFF. For the CDR3, the DNA is TGCGCCAGCCAAGCCGACAGGAGCTCCTACAATGAGCAGTTCTTC.

The gene calls are TRBV6-5 and TRBJ2-2; no clear D. Germline CDR1 MNHEY, CDR2 SVGAGI. The V end lost 6 bases, the J end lost 5 bases, and 16 bases lay between the germline ends. CDR3 length equals 15 residues. CDR3 sequence (DNA): TGTGCCAGCAGCCTTTATAGCCCCATTACCGGGGAGCTGTTTTTT. Amino acids: CASSLYSPITGELFF.